Described below is a single T cell receptor (beta chain) sequence and its context. The germline CDR1 and CDR2 sequences are MRHNA and SNTAGT. V was pared by 6 bases and J by 1 base, with 9 bases between. The CDR3 length is 13 residues. Via MiXCR, TCRdb re-called the RT-PCR reads, giving one row per CDR3 protein. The repertoire holds about 700,000 distinct CDR3 sequences, 11% to 15% seen once, with roughly 4% in the top ten. The gene calls are TRBV6-4 and TRBJ1-1; D not certain. The sequencing sample was made of memory CD4+ T cells from blood. The receptor was derived from a female donor in good health, serving as a healthy control. CDR3 sequence: CASSAEGNTEAFF. DNA for the CDR3: TGTGCCAGCAGCGCCGAAGGGAACACTGAAGCTTTCTTT.